This record concerns one T cell receptor (beta chain) sequence. The target antigen is unknown. These data belong to a study of T cell repertoires in ileal Crohn's disease. Broader study findings: Clonal expansions were more frequent in active smokers than non-smokers at surgery.

Measured with immunoSEQ multiplex PCR; TCRdb has only the in-frame clones, and not every one. The sample lists about 11,000 clones; roughly 82% were seen once. CDR1 and CDR2 from the germline V gene are LGHNA and YNFKEQ. This CDR3 spans 15 amino acids. V was trimmed by 0 bases and J by 6 bases, leaving 14 bases between them. This sequence joins TRBV4-2 and TRBJ1-1; D is perhaps TRBD1 (6 bases). The sample consisted of ileal tissue. The origin of this receptor is an adult with Crohn's disease. The DNA of the CDR3 is TGTGCCAGCAGCCAAGATGAGGGAGGGGGTTCTGAAGCTTTCTTT. This codes for CASSQDEGGGSEAFF.